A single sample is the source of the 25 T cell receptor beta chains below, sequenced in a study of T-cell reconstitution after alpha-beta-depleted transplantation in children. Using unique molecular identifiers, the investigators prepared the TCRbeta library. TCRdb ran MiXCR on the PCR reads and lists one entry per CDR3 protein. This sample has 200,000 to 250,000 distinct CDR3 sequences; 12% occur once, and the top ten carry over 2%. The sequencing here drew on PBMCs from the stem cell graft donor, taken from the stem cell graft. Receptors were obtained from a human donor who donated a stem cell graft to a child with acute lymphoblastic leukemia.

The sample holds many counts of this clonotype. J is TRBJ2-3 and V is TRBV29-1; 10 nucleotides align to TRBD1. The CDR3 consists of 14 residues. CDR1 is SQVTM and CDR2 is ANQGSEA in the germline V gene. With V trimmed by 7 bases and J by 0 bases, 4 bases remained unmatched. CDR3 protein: CSALGQGSTDTQYF. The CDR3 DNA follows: TGCAGCGCCCTGGGACAGGGGAGCACAGATACGCAGTATTTT.

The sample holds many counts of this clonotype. The CDR3 loop is CASSLDRGLPYNEQFF. In DNA, the CDR3 is TGTGCCAGCAGCTTGGACAGGGGGCTCCCCTACAATGAGCAGTTCTTC. The chain combines TRBV5-6 with TRBJ2-1, with 9 positions matching TRBD1. The CDR3 has 16 amino acids. With V trimmed by 0 bases and J by 2 bases, 3 bases remained unmatched. Germline CDR1 and CDR2: SGHDT and YYEEEE.

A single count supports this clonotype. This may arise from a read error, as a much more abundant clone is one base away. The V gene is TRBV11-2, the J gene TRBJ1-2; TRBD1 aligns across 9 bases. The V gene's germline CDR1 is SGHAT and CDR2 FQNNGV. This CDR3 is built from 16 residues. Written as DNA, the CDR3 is TGTGCCGGCAGCTTCACCCGAGGGACAGGGCCCAATGGCTACACCTTC. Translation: CAGSFTRGTGPNGYTF.

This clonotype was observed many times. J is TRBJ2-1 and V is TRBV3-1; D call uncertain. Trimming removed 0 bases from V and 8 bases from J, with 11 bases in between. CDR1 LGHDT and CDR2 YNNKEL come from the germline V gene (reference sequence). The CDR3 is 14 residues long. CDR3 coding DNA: TGTGCCAGCAGCCAAGATTCGATTCGGTATGAGCAGTTCTTC. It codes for CASSQDSIRYEQFF.

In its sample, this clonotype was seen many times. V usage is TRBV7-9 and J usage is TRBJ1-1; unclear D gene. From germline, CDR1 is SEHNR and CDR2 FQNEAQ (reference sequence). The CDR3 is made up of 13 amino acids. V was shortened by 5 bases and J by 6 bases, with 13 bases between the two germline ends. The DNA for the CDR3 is TGTGCCAGCAGCCCTAGGGCCGGGGCTGAAGCTTTCTTT. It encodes CASSPRAGAEAFF.

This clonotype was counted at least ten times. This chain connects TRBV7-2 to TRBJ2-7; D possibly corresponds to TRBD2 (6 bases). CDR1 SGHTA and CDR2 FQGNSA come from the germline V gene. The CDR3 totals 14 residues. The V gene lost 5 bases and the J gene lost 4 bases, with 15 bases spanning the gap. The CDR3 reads CASSGRTRGYEQYF. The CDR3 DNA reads TGTGCCAGCAGCGGACGGACCCGGGGGTACGAGCAGTACTTC.

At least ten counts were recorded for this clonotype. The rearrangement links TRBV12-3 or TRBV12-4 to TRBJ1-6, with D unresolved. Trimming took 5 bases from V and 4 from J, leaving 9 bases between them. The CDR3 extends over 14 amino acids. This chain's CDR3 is CASSPQQYNSPLHF. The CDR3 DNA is TGTGCCAGCAGTCCCCAGCAGTATAATTCACCCCTCCACTTT.

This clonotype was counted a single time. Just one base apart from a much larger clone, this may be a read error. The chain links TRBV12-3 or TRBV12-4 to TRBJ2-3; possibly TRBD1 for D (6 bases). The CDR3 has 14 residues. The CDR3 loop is CASSYRVSTNTQYF. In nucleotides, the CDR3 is TGTGCCAGCAGTTACAGGGTTAGCACAAATACGCAGTATTTT.

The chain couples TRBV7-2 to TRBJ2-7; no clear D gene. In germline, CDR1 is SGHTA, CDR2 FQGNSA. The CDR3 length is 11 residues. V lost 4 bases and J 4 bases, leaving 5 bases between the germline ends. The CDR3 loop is CASSCTYEQYF. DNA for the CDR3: TGTGCCAGCAGCTGCACTTACGAGCAGTACTTC.

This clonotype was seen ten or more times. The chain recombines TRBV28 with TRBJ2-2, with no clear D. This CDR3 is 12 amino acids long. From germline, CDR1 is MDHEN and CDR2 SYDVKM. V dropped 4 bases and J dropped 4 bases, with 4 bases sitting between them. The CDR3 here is CASSYSTGELFF. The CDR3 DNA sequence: TGTGCCAGCAGTTATTCCACCGGGGAGCTGTTTTTT.

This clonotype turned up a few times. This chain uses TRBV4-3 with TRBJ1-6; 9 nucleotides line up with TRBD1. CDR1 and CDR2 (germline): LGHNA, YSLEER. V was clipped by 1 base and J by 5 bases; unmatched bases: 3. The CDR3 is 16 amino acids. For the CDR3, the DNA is TGCGCCAGCAGCCAAGGACAGGGGGTTCATAATTCACCCCTCCACTTT. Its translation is CASSQGQGVHNSPLHF.

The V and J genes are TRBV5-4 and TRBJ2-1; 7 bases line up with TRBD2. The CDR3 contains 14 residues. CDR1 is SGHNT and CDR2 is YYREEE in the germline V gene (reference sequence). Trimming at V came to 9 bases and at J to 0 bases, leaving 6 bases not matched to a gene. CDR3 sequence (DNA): TGTGCCACTAGCGGAGGAAGCTCCTACAATGAGCAGTTCTTC. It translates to CATSGGSSYNEQFF.

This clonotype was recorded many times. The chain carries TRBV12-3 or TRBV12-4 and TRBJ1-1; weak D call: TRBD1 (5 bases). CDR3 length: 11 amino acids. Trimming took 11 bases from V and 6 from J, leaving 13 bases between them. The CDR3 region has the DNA TGTGCCCCCCGTGGGGGGGCTGAAGCTTTCTTT. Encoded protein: CAPRGGAEAFF.

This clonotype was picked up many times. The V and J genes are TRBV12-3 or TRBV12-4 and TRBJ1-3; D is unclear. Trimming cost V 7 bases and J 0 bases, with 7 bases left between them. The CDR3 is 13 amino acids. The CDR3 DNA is TGTGCCAGCAAACGGTTCTCTGGAAACACCATATATTTT. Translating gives CASKRFSGNTIYF.

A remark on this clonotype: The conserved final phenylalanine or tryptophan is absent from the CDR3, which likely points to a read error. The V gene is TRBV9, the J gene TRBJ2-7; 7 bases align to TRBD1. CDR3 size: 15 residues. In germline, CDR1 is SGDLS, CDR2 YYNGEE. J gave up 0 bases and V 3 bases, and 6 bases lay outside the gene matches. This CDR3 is CASSASQGSSYEQYL. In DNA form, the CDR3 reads TGTGCCAGCAGCGCATCACAGGGGAGCTCCTACGAGCAGTACTTG.

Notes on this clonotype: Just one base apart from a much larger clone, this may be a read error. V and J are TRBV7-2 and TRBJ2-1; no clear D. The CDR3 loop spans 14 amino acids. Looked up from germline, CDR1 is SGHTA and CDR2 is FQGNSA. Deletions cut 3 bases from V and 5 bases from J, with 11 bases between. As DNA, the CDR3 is TGTGCCAGCAGCTTCGGTAGCAGCCACAATGAGCAGTTCTTC. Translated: CASSFGSSHNEQFF.

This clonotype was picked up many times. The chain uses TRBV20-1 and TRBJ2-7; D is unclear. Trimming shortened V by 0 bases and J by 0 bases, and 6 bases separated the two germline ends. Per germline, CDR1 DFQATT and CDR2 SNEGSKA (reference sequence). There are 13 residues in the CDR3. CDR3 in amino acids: CSARDLISYEQYF. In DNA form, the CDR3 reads TGCAGTGCTAGAGATCTTATCTCCTACGAGCAGTACTTC.

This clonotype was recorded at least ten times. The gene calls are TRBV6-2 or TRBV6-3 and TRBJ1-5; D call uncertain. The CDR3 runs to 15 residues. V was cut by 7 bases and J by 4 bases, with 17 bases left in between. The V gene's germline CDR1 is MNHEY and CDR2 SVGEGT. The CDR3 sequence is CASKEGKVVNQPQHF. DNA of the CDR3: TGTGCCAGCAAGGAGGGCAAGGTTGTAAATCAGCCCCAGCATTTT.

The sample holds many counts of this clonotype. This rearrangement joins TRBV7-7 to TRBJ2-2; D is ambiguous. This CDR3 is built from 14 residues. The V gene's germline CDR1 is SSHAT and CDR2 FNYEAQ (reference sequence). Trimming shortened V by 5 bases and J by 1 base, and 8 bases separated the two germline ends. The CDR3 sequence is CASSPDLNTGELFF. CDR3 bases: TGTGCCAGCAGCCCGGACCTGAACACCGGGGAGCTGTTTTTT.

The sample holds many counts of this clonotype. CDR3 nucleotides: TGCAGCGCTCTGAGGGGGGACGCGTCCTACGAGCAGTACTTC. Translated, it gives CSALRGDASYEQYF. V gene TRBV20-1 combines with J gene TRBJ2-7, with D perhaps assigned TRBD1 or TRBD2 (6 bases each). This CDR3 has 14 amino acids. Per germline, CDR1 DFQATT and CDR2 SNEGSKA (reference sequence).

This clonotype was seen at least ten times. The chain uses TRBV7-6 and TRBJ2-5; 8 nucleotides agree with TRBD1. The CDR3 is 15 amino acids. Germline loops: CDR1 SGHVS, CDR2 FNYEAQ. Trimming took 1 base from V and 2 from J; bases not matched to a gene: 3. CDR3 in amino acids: CASSLGDRRQETQYF. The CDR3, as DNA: TGTGCCAGCAGCTTAGGGGACAGGAGACAAGAGACCCAGTACTTC.

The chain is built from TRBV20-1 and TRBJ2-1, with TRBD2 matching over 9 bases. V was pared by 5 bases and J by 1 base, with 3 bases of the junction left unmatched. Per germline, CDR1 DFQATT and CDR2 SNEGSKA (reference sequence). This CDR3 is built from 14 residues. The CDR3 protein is CSAPRGGSYNEQFF. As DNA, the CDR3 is TGCAGTGCTCCGCGGGGGGGATCCTACAATGAGCAGTTCTTC.

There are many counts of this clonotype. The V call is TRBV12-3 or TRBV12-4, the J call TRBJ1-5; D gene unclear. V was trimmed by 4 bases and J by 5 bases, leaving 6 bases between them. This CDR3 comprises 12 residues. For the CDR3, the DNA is TGTGCCAGCAGTTCTGGGGATCAGCCCCAGCATTTT. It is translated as CASSSGDQPQHF.

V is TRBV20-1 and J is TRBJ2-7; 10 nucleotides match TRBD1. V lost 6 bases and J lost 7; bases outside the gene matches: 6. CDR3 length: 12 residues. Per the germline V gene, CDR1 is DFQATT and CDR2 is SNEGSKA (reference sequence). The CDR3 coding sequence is TGCAGTGCCGGGACAGGGGCGCGGGAGCAGTACTTC. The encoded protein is CSAGTGAREQYF.

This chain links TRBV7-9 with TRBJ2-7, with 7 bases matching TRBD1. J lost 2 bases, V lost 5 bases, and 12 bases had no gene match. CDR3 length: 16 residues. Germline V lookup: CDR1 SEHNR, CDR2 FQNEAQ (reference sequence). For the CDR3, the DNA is TGTGCCAGCAGCCCACACCGGGGACAGCTGACCTACGAGCAGTACTTC. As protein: CASSPHRGQLTYEQYF.